Below, 15 T cell receptor beta chains from the same sample are listed, as sequenced in a study of T-cell memory formation after mild COVID-19. TCRdb redid the calling of the 5' RACE reads with MiXCR, one entry per CDR3 protein. Here the sample spans over 400,000 distinct CDR3 sequences, less than 25% being singletons. The sequenced material came from PBMCs or a T cell subset sorted from them (not recorded which). These receptors were collected from an adult woman who had mild COVID-19 (a few samples of this study predate the infection). Cell type and time point are not known.

This clonotype was counted a few times. The rearrangement links TRBV6-5 to TRBJ2-5; TRBD1 agrees at 7 bases. J gave up 3 bases and V 7 bases, and 5 bases lay outside the gene matches. This CDR3 has 13 amino acids. Germline CDR1 is MNHEY and CDR2 is SVGAGI. The DNA of the CDR3 is TGTGCCAGCACCCACAGGGGAAAAGAGACCCAGTACTTC. Protein sequence: CASTHRGKETQYF.

The genes are TRBV6-1 and TRBJ2-7, with a possible D match to TRBD2 (6 bases). Germline-derived CDR1 and CDR2 are MNHNS and SASEGT. V gave up 10 bases and J gave up 3 bases, with 19 bases separating them. The CDR3 runs 14 residues. CDR3 in DNA: TGTGCCATCGAAAGGGACTCAAACTTCTACGAGCAGTACTTC. As protein: CAIERDSNFYEQYF.

The chain is built from TRBV12-3 or TRBV12-4 and TRBJ2-1, with D perhaps TRBD1 (6 bases). V shed 3 bases and J shed 6 bases, with 9 bases lying between them. The CDR3 extends over 13 amino acids. CDR3 sequence: CASSLRGSNEQFF. The CDR3 DNA is TGTGCCAGCAGTTTGAGGGGGAGCAATGAGCAGTTCTTC.

The V call is TRBV20-1, the J call TRBJ1-6, with TRBD1 as a possible D gene (6 bases). The CDR3 extends over 17 amino acids. The ends were cut back, 5 bases at V and 7 bases at J, with 24 bases in the middle. Germline V CDR1 and CDR2: DFQATT, SNEGSKA (reference sequence). The CDR3, as DNA: TGCAGTGCTCGAGGAGGGGGTGCGGTCAACGGGAATTCACCCCTCCACTTT. As protein: CSARGGGAVNGNSPLHF.

V and J are TRBV29-1 and TRBJ2-5; D gene ambiguous. CDR1 is SQVTM, CDR2 ANQGSEA, per germline. The germline V and J ends were trimmed by 5 bases and 5 bases, with 18 bases remaining between them. The length of the CDR3 is 14 residues. The CDR3 is CSVSPASNRETQYF. The CDR3 DNA reads TGCAGCGTTAGTCCTGCGTCGAACCGGGAGACCCAGTACTTC.

The rearrangement uses TRBV4-2 and TRBJ2-1; D is uncertain. CDR3 size: 13 residues. V was trimmed by 0 bases and J by 7 bases, leaving 7 bases between them. Germline CDR1 reads LGHNA; CDR2 reads YNFKEQ. The CDR3 DNA sequence: TGTGCCAGCAGCCAAGACCACTTAAATGAGCAGTTCTTC. The encoded protein is CASSQDHLNEQFF.

The chain uses TRBV14 and TRBJ2-7; D is ambiguous. Germline CDR1 is SGHDN and CDR2 is FVKESK. With 2 bases removed from V and 3 bases from J, the gap between germline ends came to 11 bases. This CDR3 is 14 amino acids long. Written as DNA, the CDR3 is TGTGCCAGCAGCCAACAAACAGCAGTCTACGAGCAGTACTTC. Translation: CASSQQTAVYEQYF. The full variable domain, in which reference TRBV14 and TRBJ2-7 provide the parts outside the CDR3, is EAGVTQFPSHSVIEKGQTVTLRCDPISGHDNLYWYRRVMGKEIKFLLHFVKESKQDESGMPNNRFLAERTGGTYSTLKVQPAELEDSGVYFCASSQQTAVYEQYFGPGTRLTVT.

This clonotype was seen more than once but under ten times. The chain combines TRBV11-2 with TRBJ1-1; D remains unclear. The CDR3 sequence is 14 residues long. Germline-derived CDR1 and CDR2 are SGHAT and FQNNGV. V was trimmed by 2 bases and J by 1 base, leaving 8 bases between them. The CDR3 loop is CASSLPRQNTEAFF. In DNA, the CDR3 is TGTGCCAGCAGCTTACCCCGACAGAACACTGAAGCTTTCTTT.

The sample holds a few counts of this clonotype. The CDR3 here is CASSFTRTSYEQYF. In nucleotides, the CDR3 is TGTGCCAGCAGCTTTACTAGAACTTCCTACGAGCAGTACTTC. The chain links TRBV5-5 to TRBJ2-7, with D maybe TRBD2 (5 bases). V was cut by 2 bases and J by 1 base, with 10 bases left in between. This CDR3 has 14 residues. Germline values: CDR1 SGHKS, CDR2 YYEKEE (reference sequence).

The chain employs TRBV30 and TRBJ2-2, with D possibly called TRBD1 or TRBD2 (6 bases each). This CDR3 has 12 amino acids. Trimming left V 7 bases short and J 6 bases short, with 12 bases between. The germline V gene encodes CDR1 GTSNPN and CDR2 SVGIG (reference sequence). CDR3 coding DNA: TGTGCCTTCGAGGGGGGAGCCGGGGAGCTGTTTTTT. This codes for CAFEGGAGELFF.

This clonotype was recorded a few times. The CDR3 protein is CASSKTTSLYNEQFF. The CDR3 DNA follows: TGTGCCAGCAGCAAAACGACTAGCCTCTACAATGAGCAGTTCTTC. The chain couples TRBV7-6 to TRBJ2-1, with 7 bases that match TRBD2. V dropped 5 bases and J dropped 3; count of bases not matched to a gene: 7. Germline V gene lookup returns CDR1 SGHVS and CDR2 FNYEAQ. CDR3 size: 15 residues.

The rearrangement links TRBV21-1 to TRBJ2-5; the listed D gene, TRBD1, was not tested against the DNA. TRBV21-1 is recorded as a pseudogene. The CDR3 length is 14 residues. For the CDR3, the DNA is TGTGCCAGCCGCTGCGTGGGACAGGGAGAGACCCAGTACTTC. It specifies CASRCVGQGETQYF.

This chain uses TRBV12-3 or TRBV12-4 with TRBJ1-2, with D possibly TRBD1 on 5 matching bases. CDR3 length: 15 residues. Trimming took off 2 bases at V and 4 bases at J, with 14 bases between the two ends. CDR3 in amino acids: CASSLFMGRSYGYTF. The CDR3, as DNA: TGTGCCAGCAGTTTATTTATGGGGCGCAGCTATGGCTACACCTTC.

This clonotype has only a few counts. The V gene is TRBV5-1, the J gene TRBJ2-5; D gene uncertain. This CDR3 comprises 11 residues. Germline V gene sequence: CDR1 SGHRS, CDR2 YFSETQ. V was cut by 4 bases and J by 7 bases, with 8 bases left in between. Here the CDR3 reads CASSQDGTQYF. The DNA of the CDR3 is TGCGCCAGCAGCCAGGATGGGACCCAGTACTTC.

V and J are TRBV20-1 and TRBJ2-2; 7 bases align to TRBD1. V was pared by 5 bases and J by 0 bases, with 9 bases of the junction left unmatched. From germline, CDR1 is DFQATT and CDR2 SNEGSKA (reference sequence). This CDR3 spans 16 amino acids. DNA of the CDR3: TGCAGTGCTCGAACAGGGGCCGGTCCGAACACCGGGGAGCTGTTTTTT. It translates to CSARTGAGPNTGELFF.